This paragraph reports one T cell receptor beta chain. Assay: immunoSEQ multiplex PCR; the TCRdb copy retains only in-frame clones and omits some. The sample has some 70,000 clones; approximately 90% are singletons. The entry originates in a study of T cell changes during pregnancy in multiple sclerosis. Germline loops: CDR1 LNHDA, CDR2 SQIVND (reference sequence). The CDR3 runs 16 residues. V was cut by 4 bases and J by 2 bases, with 17 bases left in between. The material sequenced was peripheral blood, taken in the second trimester of pregnancy. The J gene is TRBJ1-2, the V gene TRBV19; D perhaps matches TRBD1 (5 bases). The origin of this receptor is a female donor in good health, enrolled as a control in a pregnancy study. The CDR3: CASSTLTTGENYGYTF. CDR3 nucleotides: TGTGCCAGTAGTACTCTAACTACGGGGGAGAACTATGGCTACACCTTC.